This record concerns one T cell receptor (beta chain) sequence. Its antigen remains unknown. The entry originates in a study of cytomegalovirus exposure and HLA in healthy donors. The wider study: Roughly 170 million T cells yielded 90 million to 130 million unique TCR beta sequences in earlier analysis. Study-level results: Presence/absence analyses treated sequencing depth as roughly uniform across donors.

13 Jbeta primers and 60 Vbeta primers were used for the PCR. Method: immunoSEQ multiplex PCR; TCRdb's copy keeps in-frame clones and lacks some. The table records approximately 150,000 clones, under 75% of them present only once. Germline V gives CDR1 KGHSH, CDR2 LQKENI. V lost 1 base and J lost 1, with 5 bases in between. CDR3 length: 13 amino acids. The TCR sequence derives from a woman aged 60-75 years in good health and CMV-seropositive. The chain recombines TRBV18 with TRBJ2-7; D not certain. The sequenced sample was PBMCs. CDR3 residues: CASSPLMSYEQYF. The CDR3 DNA reads as TGTGCCAGCTCACCACTCATGTCCTACGAGCAGTACTTC.